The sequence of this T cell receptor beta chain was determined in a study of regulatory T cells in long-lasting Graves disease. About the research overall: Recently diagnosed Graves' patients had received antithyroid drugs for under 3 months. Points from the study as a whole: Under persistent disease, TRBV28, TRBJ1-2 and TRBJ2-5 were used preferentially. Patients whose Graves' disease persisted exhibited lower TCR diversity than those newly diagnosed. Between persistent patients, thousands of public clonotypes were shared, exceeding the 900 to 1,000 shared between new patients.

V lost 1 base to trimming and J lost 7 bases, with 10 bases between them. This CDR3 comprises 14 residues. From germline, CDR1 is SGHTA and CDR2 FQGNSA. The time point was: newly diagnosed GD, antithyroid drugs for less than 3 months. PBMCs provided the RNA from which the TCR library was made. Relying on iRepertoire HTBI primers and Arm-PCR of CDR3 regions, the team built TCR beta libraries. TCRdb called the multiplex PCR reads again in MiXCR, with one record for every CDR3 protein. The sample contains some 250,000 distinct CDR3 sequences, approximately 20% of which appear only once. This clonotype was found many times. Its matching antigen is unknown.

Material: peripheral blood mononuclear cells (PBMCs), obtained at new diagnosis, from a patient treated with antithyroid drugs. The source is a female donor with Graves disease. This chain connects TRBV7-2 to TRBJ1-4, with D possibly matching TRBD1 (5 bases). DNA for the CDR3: TGTGCCAGCAGCTTAGTAGGGGTTGGTGAAAAACTGTTTTTT. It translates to CASSLVGVGEKLFF.